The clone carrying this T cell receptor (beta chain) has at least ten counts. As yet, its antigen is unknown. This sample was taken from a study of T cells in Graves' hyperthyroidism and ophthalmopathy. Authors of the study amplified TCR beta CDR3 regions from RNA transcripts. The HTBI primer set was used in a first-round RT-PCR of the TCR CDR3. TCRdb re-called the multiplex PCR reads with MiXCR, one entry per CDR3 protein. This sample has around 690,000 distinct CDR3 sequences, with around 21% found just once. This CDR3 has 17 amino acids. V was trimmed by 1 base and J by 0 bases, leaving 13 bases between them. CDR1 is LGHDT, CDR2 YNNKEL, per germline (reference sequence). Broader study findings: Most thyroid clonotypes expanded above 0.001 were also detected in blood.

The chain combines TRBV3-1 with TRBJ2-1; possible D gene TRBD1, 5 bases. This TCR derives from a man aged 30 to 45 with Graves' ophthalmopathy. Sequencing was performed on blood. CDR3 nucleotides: TGTGCCAGCAGCCAAGGTGGGGCTTTTAGCTCCTACAATGAGCAGTTCTTC. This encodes CASSQGGAFSSYNEQFF.